The clone carrying this TCR beta chain was seen a handful of times. The antigen is undetermined. This CDR3 region has 13 residues. Germline values: CDR1 MNHNS, CDR2 SASEGT. V was cut by 8 bases and J by 0 bases, with 8 bases left in between. They isolated at least 6 million PBMCs from each sample. With a J-beta primer mix and a sample-barcoded 5' primer, a second PCR ran about 7 to 11 cycles. Every individual sample yielded 2.5 million or more paired-end reads (each containing CDR3). MiXCR, applied by TCRdb to the 5' RACE reads, yields one record per CDR3 protein. Of hundreds of thousands of distinct CDR3 sequences listed, under 70% are singletons. This sample was included in a study of blood T cells in healthy people across ages. Background on the study: T cells yielded about one barcoded beta molecule per two cells through template switching.

Study-level results: Among T cells, TCR beta diversity per million cells dropped roughly linearly as age rose.

Material: blood. The sequence came from a man in his sixties in good health. This chain joins TRBV6-1 and TRBJ2-1, with D uncertain. The CDR3 spells CASARSSYNEQFF. CDR3 bases: TGTGCCAGCGCTCGTAGCTCCTACAATGAGCAGTTCTTC.